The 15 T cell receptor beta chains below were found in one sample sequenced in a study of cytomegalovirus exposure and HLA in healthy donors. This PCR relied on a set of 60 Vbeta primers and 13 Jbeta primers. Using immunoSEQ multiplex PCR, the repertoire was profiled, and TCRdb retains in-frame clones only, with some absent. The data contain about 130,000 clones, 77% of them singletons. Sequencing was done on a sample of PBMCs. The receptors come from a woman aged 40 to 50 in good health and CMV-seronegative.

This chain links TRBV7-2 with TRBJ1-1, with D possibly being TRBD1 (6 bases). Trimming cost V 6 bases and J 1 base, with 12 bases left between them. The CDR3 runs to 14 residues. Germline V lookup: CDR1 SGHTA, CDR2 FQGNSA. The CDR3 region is CASRDRTRNTEAFF. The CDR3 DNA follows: TGTGCCAGCAGAGACAGGACTAGGAACACTGAAGCTTTCTTT.

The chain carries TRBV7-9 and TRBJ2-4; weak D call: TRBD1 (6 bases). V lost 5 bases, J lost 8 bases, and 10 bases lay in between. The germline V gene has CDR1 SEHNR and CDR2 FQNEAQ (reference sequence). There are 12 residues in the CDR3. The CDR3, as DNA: TGTGCCAGCAGCGATTCAGGGGACATTCAGTACTTC. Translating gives CASSDSGDIQYF.

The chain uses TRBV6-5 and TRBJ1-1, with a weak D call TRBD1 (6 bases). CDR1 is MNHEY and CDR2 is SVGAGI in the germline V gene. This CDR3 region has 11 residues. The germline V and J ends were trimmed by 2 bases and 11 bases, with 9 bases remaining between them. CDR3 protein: CASSYGTRAFF. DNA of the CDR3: TGTGCCAGCAGTTACGGGACACGGGCTTTCTTT.

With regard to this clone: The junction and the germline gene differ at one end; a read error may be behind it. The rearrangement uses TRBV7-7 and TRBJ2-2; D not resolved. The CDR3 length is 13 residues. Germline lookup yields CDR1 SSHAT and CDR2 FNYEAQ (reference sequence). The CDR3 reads CASSLDYTGELFF. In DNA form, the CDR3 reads TGTGCTAGCAGCTTAGACTACACCGGGGAGCTGTTTTTT.

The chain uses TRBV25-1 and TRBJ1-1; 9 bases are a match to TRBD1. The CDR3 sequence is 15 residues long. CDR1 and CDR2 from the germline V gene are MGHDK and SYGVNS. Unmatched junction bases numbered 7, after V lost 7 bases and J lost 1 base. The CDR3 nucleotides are TGTGCCAGCACCATACCGGGACAGGGGAACACTGAAGCTTTCTTT. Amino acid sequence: CASTIPGQGNTEAFF.

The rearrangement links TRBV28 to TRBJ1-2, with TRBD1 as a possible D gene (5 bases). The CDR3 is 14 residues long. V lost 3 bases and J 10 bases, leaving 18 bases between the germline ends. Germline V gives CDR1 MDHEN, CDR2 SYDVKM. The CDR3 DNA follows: TGTGCCAGCAGTTTCCTGCAGGGTGGACTAGCCTACACCTTC. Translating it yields CASSFLQGGLAYTF.

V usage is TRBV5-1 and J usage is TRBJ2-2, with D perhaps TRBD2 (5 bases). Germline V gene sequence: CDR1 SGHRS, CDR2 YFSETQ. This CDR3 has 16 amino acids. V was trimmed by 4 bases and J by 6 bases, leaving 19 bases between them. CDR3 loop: CASSHRDSAPAGELFF. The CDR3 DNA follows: TGCGCCAGCAGCCACCGGGATTCTGCCCCTGCCGGGGAGCTGTTTTTT. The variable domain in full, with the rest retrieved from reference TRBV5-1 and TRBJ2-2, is KAGVTQTPRYLIKTRGQQVTLSCSPISGHRSVSWYQQTPGQGLQFLFEYFSETQRNKGNFPGRFSGRQFSNSRSEMNVSTLELGDSALYLCASSHRDSAPAGELFFGEGSRLTVL.

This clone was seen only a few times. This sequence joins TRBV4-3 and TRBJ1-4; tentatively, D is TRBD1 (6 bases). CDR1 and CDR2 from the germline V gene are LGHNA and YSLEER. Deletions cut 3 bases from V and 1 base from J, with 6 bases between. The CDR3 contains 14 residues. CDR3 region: CASSQDRTNEKLFF. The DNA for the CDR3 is TGCGCCAGCAGCCAGGACAGAACTAATGAAAAACTGTTTTTT.

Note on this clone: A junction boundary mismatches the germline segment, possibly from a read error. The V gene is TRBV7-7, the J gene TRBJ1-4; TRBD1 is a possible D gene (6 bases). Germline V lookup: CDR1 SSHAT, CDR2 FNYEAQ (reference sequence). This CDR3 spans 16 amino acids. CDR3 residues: CASSLGGAGGNEKLFF. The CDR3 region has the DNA TGTGCTAGCAGCTTGGGGGGGGCAGGCGGAAATGAAAAACTGTTTTTT.

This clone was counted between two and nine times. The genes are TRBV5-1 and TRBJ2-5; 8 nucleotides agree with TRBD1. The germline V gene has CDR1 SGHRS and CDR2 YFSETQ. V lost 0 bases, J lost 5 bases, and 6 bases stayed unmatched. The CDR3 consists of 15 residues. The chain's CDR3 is CASSLGQGRRETQYF. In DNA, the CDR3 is TGCGCCAGCAGCTTGGGACAGGGGCGGAGGGAGACCCAGTACTTC.

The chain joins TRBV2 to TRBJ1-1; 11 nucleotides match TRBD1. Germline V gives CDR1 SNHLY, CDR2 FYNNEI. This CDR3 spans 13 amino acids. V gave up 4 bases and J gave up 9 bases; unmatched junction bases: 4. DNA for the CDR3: TGTGCCAGCAGTGCCGGGACAGGGGGAAAAGCTTTCTTT. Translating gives CASSAGTGGKAFF.

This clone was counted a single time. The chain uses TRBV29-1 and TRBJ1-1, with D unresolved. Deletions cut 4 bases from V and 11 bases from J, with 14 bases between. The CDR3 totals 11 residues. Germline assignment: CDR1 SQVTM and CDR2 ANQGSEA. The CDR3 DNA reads TGCAGCGTTGTAAGATGGAAAGCGGCTTTCTTT. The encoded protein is CSVVRWKAAFF.

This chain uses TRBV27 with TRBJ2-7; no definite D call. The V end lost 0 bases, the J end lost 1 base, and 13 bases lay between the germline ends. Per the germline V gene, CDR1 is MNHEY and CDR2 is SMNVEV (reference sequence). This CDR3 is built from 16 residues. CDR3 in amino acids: CASSLSPGTFSYEQYF. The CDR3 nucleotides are TGTGCCAGCAGTTTATCTCCAGGCACTTTTTCCTACGAGCAGTACTTC.

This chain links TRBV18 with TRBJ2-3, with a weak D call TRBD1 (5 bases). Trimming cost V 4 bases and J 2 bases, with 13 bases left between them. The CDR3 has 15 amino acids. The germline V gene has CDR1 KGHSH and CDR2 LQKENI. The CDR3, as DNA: TGTGCCAGCTCACTTAGGGGTCTCCACACAGATACGCAGTATTTT. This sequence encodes CASSLRGLHTDTQYF.

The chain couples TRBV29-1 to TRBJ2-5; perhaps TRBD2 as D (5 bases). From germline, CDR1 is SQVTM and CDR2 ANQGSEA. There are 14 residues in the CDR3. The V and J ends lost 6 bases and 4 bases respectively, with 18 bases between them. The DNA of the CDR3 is TGCAGCGTCCTCTGGACTTTTAATGGAGAGACCCAGTACTTC. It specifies CSVLWTFNGETQYF.